This TCR beta chain stems from a study of STAT3 mutations in large granular lymphocyte leukemia. Study-wide results and caveats: In T-cell large granular lymphocyte leukemia, about half of patients showed multiple immunodominant subclonotypes. In some patients, a small highly pathogenic clone possibly went undetected.

Profiling relied on immunoSEQ multiplex PCR, and the TCRdb table lists in-frame clones only, not all of them. This table has about 3,800 clones, 66% appearing once. On this clone: Its antigen is still unknown.

Between the trimmed V and J ends, which lost 3 bases and 12 bases, there was a span of 14 bases. CDR1 is GTSNPN, CDR2 SVGIG, per germline (reference sequence). There are 11 residues in the CDR3. The J gene is TRBJ1-1, the V gene TRBV30; D may be TRBD1 (6 bases). Material for sequencing was peripheral blood mononuclear cells. The TCR sequence derives from a man aged 55 to 69 with T-cell large granular lymphocyte leukemia. Some clones in this sample may be carry-over from other donors' samples. This CDR3 reads CAWRSTGKSFF. DNA for the CDR3: TGTGCCTGGAGATCTACAGGGAAATCTTTCTTT.